This T cell receptor (beta chain) was identified during a study of T-cell reconstitution after alpha-beta-depleted transplantation in children. General observations from the study: Counts and diversity of T cells one year after transplant came mostly from newly produced T cells.

The authors prepared the TCRbeta library with unique molecular identifiers. MiXCR, applied by TCRdb to the PCR reads, yields one record per CDR3 protein. There are 480,000 or so distinct CDR3 sequences in the sample; over 9.5% occur only once, and around 2.2% lies in the top ten. This clonotype appeared many times. Its antigen is as yet unknown. The TCR sequence derives from a child aged 2 to 15 with inherited bone marrow failure, due to receive a stem cell transplant. Sequencing used PBMCs, obtained before TCRalphabeta/CD19-depleted stem cell transplant.

CDR3 protein: CSARERLGNQPQHF. The CDR3 nucleotides are TGCAGTGCTAGGGAACGACTTGGGAATCAGCCCCAGCATTTT. This chain connects TRBV20-1 to TRBJ1-5; D gene unclear. Deletions cut 3 bases from V and 4 bases from J, with 13 bases between. This CDR3 is built from 14 residues. The germline V gene has CDR1 DFQATT and CDR2 SNEGSKA (reference sequence).